This TCR beta chain was captured in a study of blood T cells in healthy people across ages. Study-wide results and limits: When one million T cells were used, diversity estimates were thought to be underestimates.

For this clonotype: Its matching antigen is unknown. A much more abundant neighbour one base away suggests this may be a read error.

Germline V gene sequence: CDR1 DFQATT, CDR2 SNEGSKA (reference sequence). V lost 0 bases and J lost 4, with 12 bases in between. The CDR3 loop spans 14 amino acids. Next came a second PCR, run for about 7 to 12 cycles, which used a sample-barcoded 5' primer along with a J-beta primer mix. One entry per CDR3 protein, called by TCRdb with MiXCR from the 5' RACE reads. Here the sample spans 1.5 million to 2 million distinct CDR3 sequences, 34% being singletons. This clonotype was sampled from a woman aged 25 to 45 in good health. The sequenced material came from blood. The chain recombines TRBV20-1 with TRBJ2-5; D is uncertain. CDR3 in DNA: TGCAGTGCTAGAGATATCAGGAGCCGAGAGACCCAGTACTTC. Its protein is CSARDIRSRETQYF.